This T cell receptor beta chain was documented in a study of cytomegalovirus exposure and HLA in healthy donors. Broader study findings: In a later analysis, 16,951 TCR beta sequences were associated with HLA alleles at 0.05 false discovery rate. Later analysis associated a missense DCLRE1C variant with TCR beta V- and J-gene trimming.

Primers for the PCR totalled 60 Vbeta and 13 Jbeta. Sequencing was performed with immunoSEQ multiplex PCR; in TCRdb, only in-frame clones are kept and a portion is missing. The sample consists of around 200,000 clones, 60% to 80% of them appearing once. About this clone itself: Its specificity is unknown.

Germline V lookup: CDR1 LNHDA, CDR2 SQIVND (reference sequence). Trimming removed 3 bases from V and 3 bases from J; junction bases left unmatched: 5. CDR3 size: 15 residues. This TCR was sampled from a woman in her 30s in good health and CMV-seropositive. Sample: PBMCs. The rearrangement joins TRBV19 to TRBJ2-7, with TRBD2 identical over 10 bases. CDR3 protein: CASSIGLAEIYEQYF. The CDR3 DNA reads TGTGCCAGTAGTATTGGACTAGCGGAGATCTACGAGCAGTACTTC.